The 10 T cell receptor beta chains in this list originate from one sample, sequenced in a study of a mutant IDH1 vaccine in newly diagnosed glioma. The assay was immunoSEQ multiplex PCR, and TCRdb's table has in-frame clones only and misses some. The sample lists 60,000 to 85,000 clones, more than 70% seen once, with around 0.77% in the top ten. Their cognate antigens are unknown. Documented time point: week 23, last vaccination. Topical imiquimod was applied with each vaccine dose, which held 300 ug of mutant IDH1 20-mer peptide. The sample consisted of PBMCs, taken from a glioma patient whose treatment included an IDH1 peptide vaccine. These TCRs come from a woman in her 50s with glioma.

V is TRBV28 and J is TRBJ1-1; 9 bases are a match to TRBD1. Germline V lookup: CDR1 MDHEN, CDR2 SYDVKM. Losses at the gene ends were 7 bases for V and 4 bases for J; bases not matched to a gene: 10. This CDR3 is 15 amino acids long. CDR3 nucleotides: TGTGCCAGCATTGCTGGGGGACAGGGTGGCACTGAAGCTTTCTTT. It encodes CASIAGGQGGTEAFF.

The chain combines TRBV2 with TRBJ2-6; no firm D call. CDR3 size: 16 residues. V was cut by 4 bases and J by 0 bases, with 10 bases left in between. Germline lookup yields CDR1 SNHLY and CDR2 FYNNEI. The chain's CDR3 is CASSARALSGANVLTF. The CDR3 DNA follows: TGTGCCAGCAGTGCCAGAGCTCTCTCTGGGGCCAACGTCCTGACTTTC.

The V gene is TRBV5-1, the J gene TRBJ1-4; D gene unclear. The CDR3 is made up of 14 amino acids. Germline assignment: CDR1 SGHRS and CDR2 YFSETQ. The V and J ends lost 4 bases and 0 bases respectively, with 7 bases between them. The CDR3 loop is CASSVAATNEKLFF. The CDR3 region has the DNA TGCGCCAGCAGCGTAGCTGCAACTAATGAAAAACTGTTTTTT.

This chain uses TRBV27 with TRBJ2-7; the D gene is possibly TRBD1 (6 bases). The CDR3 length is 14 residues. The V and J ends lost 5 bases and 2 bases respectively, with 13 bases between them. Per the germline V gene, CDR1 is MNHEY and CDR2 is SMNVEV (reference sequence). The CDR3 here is CASSQSGATYEQYF. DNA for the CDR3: TGTGCCAGCAGTCAATCAGGGGCGACCTACGAGCAGTACTTC.

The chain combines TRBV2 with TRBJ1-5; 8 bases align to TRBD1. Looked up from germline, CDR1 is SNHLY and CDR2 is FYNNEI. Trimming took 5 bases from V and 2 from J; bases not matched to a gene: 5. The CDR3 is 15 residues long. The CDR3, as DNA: TGTGCCAGCAGTTCGAAGACAGGGGGCAATCAGCCCCAGCATTTT. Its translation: CASSSKTGGNQPQHF.

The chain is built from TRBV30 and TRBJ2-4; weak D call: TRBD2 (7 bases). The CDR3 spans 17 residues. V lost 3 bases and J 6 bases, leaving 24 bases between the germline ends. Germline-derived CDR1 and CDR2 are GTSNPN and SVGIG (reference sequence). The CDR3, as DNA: TGTGCCTGGAGCCGGGGAGGGGGTTCAGGTGATAGAAACATTCAGTACTTC. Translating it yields CAWSRGGGSGDRNIQYF.

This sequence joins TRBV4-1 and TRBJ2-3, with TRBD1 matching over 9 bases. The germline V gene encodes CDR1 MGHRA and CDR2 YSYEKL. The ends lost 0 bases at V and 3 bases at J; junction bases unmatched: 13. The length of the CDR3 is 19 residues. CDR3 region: CASSQDSVGTGTATDTQYF. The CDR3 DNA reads TGCGCCAGCAGCCAAGATTCCGTAGGGACAGGGACCGCAACAGATACGCAGTATTTT.

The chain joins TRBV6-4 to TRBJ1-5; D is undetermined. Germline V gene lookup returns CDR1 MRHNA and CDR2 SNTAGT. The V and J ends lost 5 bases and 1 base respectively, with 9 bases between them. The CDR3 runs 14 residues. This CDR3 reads CASSPEGSNQPQHF. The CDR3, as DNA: TGTGCCAGCAGTCCGGAGGGAAGCAATCAGCCCCAGCATTTT.

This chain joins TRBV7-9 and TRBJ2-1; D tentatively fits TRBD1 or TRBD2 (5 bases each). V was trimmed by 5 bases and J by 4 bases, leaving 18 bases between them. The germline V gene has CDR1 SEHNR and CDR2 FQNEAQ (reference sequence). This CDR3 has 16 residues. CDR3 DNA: TGTGCCAGCAGCCTCCGGGGTGGGGCCTCATACAATGAGCAGTTCTTC. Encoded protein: CASSLRGGASYNEQFF.

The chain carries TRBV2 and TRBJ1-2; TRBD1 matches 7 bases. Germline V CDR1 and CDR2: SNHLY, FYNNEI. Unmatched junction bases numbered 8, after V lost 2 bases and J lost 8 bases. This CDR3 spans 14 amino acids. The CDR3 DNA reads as TGTGCCAGCAGTGAAACCCGCCAGGGGGGAGGCTACACCTTC. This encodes CASSETRQGGGYTF.